This T cell receptor beta chain came from a study of blood T cells in healthy people across ages (dated by TCRdb to the mid-2010s). Regarding the complete study: In model experiments, template switching captured roughly one uniquely barcoded TCR beta cDNA molecule for every two T cells. The study measured age-related changes in TCR beta repertoire diversity using deep sequencing normalized with unique cDNA molecular identifiers. Donors were grouped into four age groups: young (average 16 years), middle-aged (about 38), aged (around 60) and long-lived (about 82). To avoid experimental bias, donors of different ages were randomly spread across the sequencing lanes. Two additional independent replicas of 1 million unique cDNA reads from the same blood draw were analyzed for two donors (one aged 18 to 30 and one aged 80 or older). Broad study findings and their caveats: Estimates of total diversity based on one million sequenced T cells were regarded as lower bounds and as underestimates. Because profiling used bulk unsorted PBMCs, naive and antigen-experienced compartments could not be compared conclusively. Observed TCR beta diversity correlated strongly with the percentage of naive T cells measured by flow cytometry. The CMV infection status of donors was not known, potentially confounding age-related changes in expanded clonotypes. The long-lived group showed more naive CD4+ T cells, fewer expanded clones and increased TCR diversity than the aged group, suggesting age selection. Observed TCR beta diversity per million T cells fell roughly linearly with age, and a significant reduction was already apparent by age roughly 40.

The library was produced with 5' RACE. The listed sequencing device is Illumina HiSeq 2500. A second about 7 to 11 cycle PCR used a sample-barcoded 5' primer and a J-beta primer mix. A unique molecular identifier was introduced onto each TCR beta cDNA molecule by a template-switch 5' adaptor carrying 12 random nucleotides. Each sample yielded at least 2.5 million CDR3-containing paired-end reads. All of the RNA was converted into first-strand cDNA using the Mint cDNA synthesis kit, with a TRBC-specific oligonucleotide serving as the primer. Following uracil-DNA glycosylase treatment, all cDNA underwent a first 18-cycle PCR with the universal primers M1SS and BC2_uni_R. For the original study's pipeline: Each sample was normalized by randomly selecting 1 million high-quality reads, each carrying a distinct molecular identifier. Reads with shared molecular identifiers were discarded instead of being binned into consensus sequences. MiTCR, with a Q25 quality threshold and the strictest error-elimination algorithm, was used for CDR3 identification, clonotype clustering and error correction. A nonparametric unseen species model using Euler transformation provided a lower-bound estimate of total TCR beta diversity. The public reads were reprocessed in TCRdb via fastp at Q25 and MiXCR, keeping in-frame beta chains. Every entry covers one CDR3 protein and lists the most common genes and DNA from its rows. The V and J calls come from TCRdb's annotation, not from the publication. Within this sample are 1.5 million to 2 million distinct CDR3 sequences, with over 25% of them counted one time only. The top ten clones comprise roughly 8% of the sample.

The donors were roughly 39 Caucasian individuals from Russia, aged 6 to 90 years, who were systemically healthy. Each donor gave about 10 milliliters of peripheral blood, drawn into EDTA-treated Vacutainer tubes. Ficoll-Paque density-gradient centrifugation was used to isolate PBMCs, with at least 7 million obtained per sample. Total RNA, at least 5 micrograms per sample, was extracted from PBMCs with Trizol reagent. For every donor, flow cytometry on a PBMC aliquot measured the percentage of naive CD45RAhigh/CD27high T cells. Reading from cysteine to phenylalanine, the CDR3 counts 14 amino acids. The only DNA kept is the CDR3, 42 bases in frame from the first base. V ends up 6 bases short and J 5 bases short, with an unmatched junction base count of 9. The germline V gene (reference sequence) specifies DFQATT as CDR1 and SNEGSKA as CDR2. This clonotype has only a few counts. The antigen it recognizes is unknown. No qualities accompany the bases; no much larger clone lies one base away.

The sequence joins TRBV20-1 to TRBJ1-4, with TRBD1 matching 7 junction bases. The sequenced material came from blood. The receptor was isolated from a woman in her twenties or thirties in good health. The DNA sequence is given as TGCAGTGCCCGGAACAGGGGAGGGAATGAAAAACTGTTTTTT. This codes for CSARNRGGNEKLFF.